Reported below is one T cell receptor beta chain. This entry is derived from a study of blood T cell repertoires in COVID-19. Study-wide context: Samples came from the United States, Italy and Spain, spanning acute and convalescent COVID-19.

Germline V gene lookup returns CDR1 KGHSH and CDR2 LQKENI. The CDR3 covers 14 residues. Trimming took off 4 bases at V and 6 bases at J, with 14 bases between the two ends. Clones were read by immunoSEQ multiplex PCR, and TCRdb kept only the in-frame ones, dropping some. Counted here are some 190,000 clones, more than 70% occurring once; the ten biggest clones make up 4% to 5.5%. This receptor was obtained from a human donor in a cohort sampled during active COVID-19. Specimen: peripheral blood. This chain links TRBV18 with TRBJ2-3; the D gene is possibly TRBD2 (5 bases). The CDR3 sequence is CASSLQAGGDTQYF. The DNA for the CDR3 is TGTGCCAGCTCACTCCAGGCAGGCGGGGATACGCAGTATTTT.